This entry lists 17 T cell receptor beta chains sequenced from one sample in a study of T cell responses to AZD1222 COVID-19 vaccine. Libraries were prepared by immunoSEQ multiplex PCR; TCRdb keeps only in-frame clonotypes and omits some of them. The data show some 150,000 clones, about 90% seen once. The sample consisted of peripheral blood, taken on day 0 of AZD1222 vaccination. Every receptor here comes from an adult in good health.

Regarding this clone: Mismatch with germline at one junction end may stem from a read error. CDR3 nucleotides: TGCGCCAGCAGCCAAGTCGGCCCGCCGACATTT. Encoded protein: CASSQVGPPTF. V is TRBV4-1 and J is TRBJ1-1; the D is unclear. The germline V gene encodes CDR1 MGHRA and CDR2 YSYEKL. The CDR3 consists of 11 residues.

The chain recombines TRBV6-5 with TRBJ2-3; D remains unclear. Germline CDR1 is MNHEY and CDR2 is SVGAGI. V lost 5 bases and J lost 0, with 9 bases in between. The CDR3 covers 14 residues. The CDR3 reads CASSPSRSTDTQYF. The CDR3 coding sequence is TGTGCCAGCAGTCCCAGCCGTAGCACAGATACGCAGTATTTT.

The chain recombines TRBV4-1 with TRBJ1-5, with D possibly TRBD1 on 6 matching bases. Germline-derived CDR1 and CDR2 are MGHRA and YSYEKL. The CDR3 is 17 residues long. Trimming removed 1 base at V and 6 bases at J, with 19 bases between. The CDR3 loop reads CASSQGVPSGTPQPQHF. In DNA form, the CDR3 reads TGCGCCAGCAGCCAAGGGGTCCCTTCGGGGACACCTCAGCCCCAGCATTTT.

The chain is built from TRBV7-6 and TRBJ2-2; D is perhaps TRBD2 (5 bases). This CDR3 has 16 residues. In germline, CDR1 is SGHVS, CDR2 FNYEAQ. Trimming took 5 bases from V and 5 from J, leaving 18 bases between them. The CDR3, as DNA: TGTGCCAGCAGCCCTAGGGTTGATTCGGGAACCGGGGAGCTGTTTTTT. Its translation: CASSPRVDSGTGELFF.

V usage is TRBV4-1 and J usage is TRBJ2-7; D uncertain. Between the trimmed V and J ends, which lost 0 bases and 4 bases, there was a span of 16 bases. Germline V gene sequence: CDR1 MGHRA, CDR2 YSYEKL. CDR3 length: 16 residues. This CDR3 reads CASSQERLGRGYEQYF. Written as DNA, the CDR3 is TGCGCCAGCAGCCAAGAGAGGCTGGGCCGTGGATACGAGCAGTACTTC.

Concerning this clone itself: The same CDR3 arises from other DNA sequences in this sample as well. The chain uses TRBV11-3 and TRBJ2-6; D call uncertain. V was pared by 5 bases and J by 1 base, with 3 bases between. This CDR3 region has 13 residues. CDR1 SGHNT and CDR2 YENEEA come from the germline V gene. CDR3 amino acids: CASSPSGANVLTF. CDR3 bases: TGTGCCAGCAGCCCTTCTGGGGCCAACGTCCTGACTTTC. Together with reference TRBV11-3 and TRBJ2-6, the CDR3 gives the full variable domain: EAGVVQSPRYKIIEKKQPVAFWCNPISGHNTLYWYLQNLGQGPELLIRYENEEAVDDSQLPKDRFSAERLKGVDSTLKIQPAELGDSAVYLCASSPSGANVLTFGAGSRLTVL.

J is TRBJ2-5 and V is TRBV18, with D perhaps assigned TRBD1 or TRBD2 (5 bases each). The germline gives CDR1 KGHSH, CDR2 LQKENI. V lost 4 bases and J lost 5, with 14 bases in between. The CDR3 has 14 amino acids. CDR3 region: CASSRARGMETQYF. The CDR3 DNA follows: TGTGCCAGCTCACGGGCTCGGGGCATGGAGACCCAGTACTTC.

V gene TRBV6-5 combines with J gene TRBJ1-2, with 9 bases aligning to TRBD1. Per the germline V gene, CDR1 is MNHEY and CDR2 is SVGAGI. J lost 2 bases, V lost 1 base, and 5 bases had no gene match. There are 16 residues in the CDR3. In DNA form, the CDR3 reads TGTGCCAGCAGTTACTTAACAGGGGGCTGGAACTATGGCTACACCTTC. This gives the protein CASSYLTGGWNYGYTF.

The V call is TRBV6-5, the J call TRBJ1-3; the D is unclear. The V and J ends lost 1 base and 1 base respectively, with 5 bases between them. The CDR3 totals 14 residues. Germline V gives CDR1 MNHEY, CDR2 SVGAGI. The CDR3 protein is CASSYLGSGNTIYF. DNA of the CDR3: TGTGCCAGCAGTTACTTGGGATCTGGAAACACCATATATTTT.

This clone was seen only once. This sequence joins TRBV6-2 or TRBV6-3 and TRBJ1-5; tentatively, D is TRBD1 (5 bases). Between the trimmed V and J ends, which lost 4 bases and 9 bases, there was a span of 16 bases. The CDR3 is 14 residues long. Per germline, CDR1 MNHEY and CDR2 SVGEGT. The CDR3 loop is CASSSTGPASPQHF. Here the CDR3 DNA reads TGTGCCAGCAGTTCCACAGGACCGGCCTCGCCCCAGCATTTT.

V gene TRBV11-2 combines with J gene TRBJ2-7; 9 nucleotides line up with TRBD1. The CDR3 is made up of 16 amino acids. J was trimmed by 2 bases and V by 1 base; bases with no gene match: 6. Germline CDR1 is SGHAT and CDR2 is FQNNGV. The CDR3 region has the DNA TGTGCCAGCAGCTTAGTCGACAGGGGGGCAACCTACGAGCAGTACTTC. Translating it yields CASSLVDRGATYEQYF.

This chain connects TRBV18 to TRBJ1-5, with a possible D match to TRBD1 (5 bases). The CDR3 totals 14 residues. Trimming took off 2 bases at V and 0 bases at J, with 5 bases between the two ends. CDR1 and CDR2 (germline): KGHSH, LQKENI. CDR3 amino acids: CASSPGASNQPQHF. CDR3 nucleotides: TGTGCCAGCTCACCAGGGGCTAGCAATCAGCCCCAGCATTTT.

The chain's CDR3 is CASSPGSQETQYF. In nucleotides, the CDR3 is TGTGCCAGCTCACCGGGGTCTCAAGAGACCCAGTACTTC. The rearrangement joins TRBV18 to TRBJ2-5, with no clear D. The V gene lost 3 bases and the J gene lost 2 bases, with 7 bases spanning the gap. This CDR3 has 13 residues. The germline gives CDR1 KGHSH, CDR2 LQKENI.

The chain recombines TRBV4-3 with TRBJ1-6; weak D call: TRBD1 (5 bases). The V gene lost 5 bases and the J gene lost 13 bases, with 9 bases spanning the gap. The CDR3 length is 11 residues. Germline-derived CDR1 and CDR2 are LGHNA and YSLEER. CDR3: CASSSGLPLHF. The CDR3 DNA is TGCGCCAGCAGCTCAGGGCTCCCCCTCCACTTT.

This sequence joins TRBV5-4 and TRBJ1-3, with D uncertain. Trimming removed 3 bases from V and 0 bases from J, with 13 bases in between. The CDR3 runs 16 residues. The germline CDR1 and CDR2 sequences are SGHNT and YYREEE (reference sequence). The CDR3 DNA reads TGTGCCAGCAGCTCCGCCCACCGGAGCTCTGGAAACACCATATATTTT. Amino acids: CASSSAHRSSGNTIYF.

The chain joins TRBV5-8 to TRBJ2-7; TRBD1 aligns across 7 bases. The germline CDR1 and CDR2 sequences are SGHTS and YDEGEE. This CDR3 has 14 amino acids. With 6 bases clipped from V and 3 bases from J, the junction kept 9 bases outside the gene matches. The CDR3 DNA is TGTGCCAGCAAACCCACCAGGGACAGCTACGAGCAGTACTTC. It is translated as CASKPTRDSYEQYF.

The chain recombines TRBV13 with TRBJ2-7, with 7 bases identical to TRBD1. CDR1 PRHDT and CDR2 FYEKMQ come from the germline V gene (reference sequence). The CDR3 is made up of 14 amino acids. The V gene end was trimmed by 2 bases and the J gene end by 4 bases; junction bases not matched to a gene: 5. DNA of the CDR3: TGTGCCAGCAGCTTATGGGACAGTGCATACGAGCAGTACTTC. It yields the protein CASSLWDSAYEQYF.